A single sample gave rise to the 12 T cell receptor beta chains below, sequenced in a study of OX40 agonist ivuxolimab in advanced cancers. Library prep was done by the immunoSEQ multiplex PCR assay. TCRdb retrieved this table from immuneACCESS and kept in-frame rearrangements only. Not all clones are present; in checked studies, unresolved V genes account for under half, and no reason is known for the remainder. This sample holds some 53,000 clones; roughly 94% were observed only once. The biggest ten clones account for 10% to 15% of the sample. Material: CD4+ or CD8+ T cells sorted from blood, obtained in a trial of the OX40 agonist ivuxolimab. All receptors derive from an adult with an advanced solid tumor such as melanoma, head and neck, liver or kidney cancer.

CDR3 sequence: CASSQLSGTTYNEQFF. The DNA of the CDR3 is TGTGCCAGCAGCCAACTTAGCGGGACGACCTACAATGAGCAGTTCTTC. V usage is TRBV4-2 and J usage is TRBJ2-1; 8 bases are shared with TRBD2. CDR3 size: 16 residues. The germline CDR1 and CDR2 sequences are LGHNA and YNFKEQ. Unmatched junction bases numbered 5, after V lost 2 bases and J lost 2 bases.

J is TRBJ2-2 and V is TRBV7-9, with D possibly being TRBD2 (5 bases). The CDR3 is 17 amino acids. V lost 5 bases and J lost 7, with 23 bases in between. Germline V gene lookup returns CDR1 SEHNR and CDR2 FQNEAQ (reference sequence). This CDR3 reads CASSHLRADTFYGELFF. The DNA of the CDR3 is TGTGCCAGCAGCCACTTGAGGGCCGACACATTTTACGGGGAGCTGTTTTTT.

The chain employs TRBV7-9 and TRBJ2-2; the match to TRBD1 covers 9 bases. With 5 bases clipped from V and 4 bases from J, the junction kept 14 bases outside the gene matches. Per the germline V gene, CDR1 is SEHNR and CDR2 is FQNEAQ (reference sequence). The CDR3 length is 18 residues. The CDR3: CASSNPLTGQGLTGELFF. CDR3 coding DNA: TGTGCCAGCAGCAACCCCCTCACGGGACAGGGACTCACCGGGGAGCTGTTTTTT.

This clone was counted a single time. Written as DNA, the CDR3 is TGTGCCAGCAGTTTCAGGGGACGGGGTCAGCCCCAGCATTTT. Translating gives CASSFRGRGQPQHF. The chain joins TRBV28 to TRBJ1-5; D possibly corresponds to TRBD1 (6 bases). CDR1 MDHEN and CDR2 SYDVKM come from the germline V gene. The CDR3 extends over 14 amino acids. The V and J ends lost 3 bases and 6 bases respectively, with 12 bases between them.

The chain couples TRBV19 to TRBJ2-7; 8 positions match TRBD2. Germline values: CDR1 LNHDA, CDR2 SQIVND (reference sequence). The J segment lost 2 bases and the V segment lost 1 base, leaving 4 bases of the junction unmatched. This CDR3 comprises 15 residues. Written as DNA, the CDR3 is TGTGCCAGTAGTATAGTCAACGGGAGGGCCTACGAGCAGTACTTC. Translated: CASSIVNGRAYEQYF. Full variable domain (rest looked up from reference TRBV19 and TRBJ2-7): DGGITQSPKYLFRKEGQNVTLSCEQNLNHDAMYWYRQDPGQGLRLIYYSQIVNDFQKGDIAEGYSVSREKKESFPLTVTSAQKNPTAFYLCASSIVNGRAYEQYFGPGTRLTVT.

V is TRBV9 and J is TRBJ2-7; 7 bases align to TRBD2. Germline CDR1 is SGDLS and CDR2 is YYNGEE. This CDR3 is built from 16 residues. V trimming: 3 bases; J trimming: 0 bases; junction bases outside the gene matches: 9. Here the CDR3 reads CASSATTSDFSYEQYF. Here the CDR3 DNA reads TGTGCCAGCAGCGCTACAACTAGCGACTTCTCCTACGAGCAGTACTTC.

The rearrangement uses TRBV28 and TRBJ2-7; unclear D gene. The V gene's germline CDR1 is MDHEN and CDR2 SYDVKM. The CDR3 has 12 amino acids. With 4 bases removed from V and 1 base from J, the gap between germline ends came to 5 bases. The CDR3 DNA reads TGTGCCAGCAGTTCCGATTCCTACGAGCAGTACTTC. Its translation: CASSSDSYEQYF.

V usage is TRBV28 and J usage is TRBJ1-1, with 7 bases that match TRBD1. The V gene's germline CDR1 is MDHEN and CDR2 SYDVKM. This CDR3 has 13 amino acids. Trimming cost V 5 bases and J 3 bases; bases outside gene matches: 3. The CDR3 loop is CASSHRGDTEAFF. In DNA, the CDR3 is TGTGCCAGCAGTCACAGGGGAGACACTGAAGCTTTCTTT.

The V gene is TRBV11-3, the J gene TRBJ2-4; 8 bases align to TRBD2. Germline V lookup: CDR1 SGHNT, CDR2 YENEEA. Trimming cost V 5 bases and J 0 bases; bases outside gene matches: 9. This CDR3 region has 17 residues. The CDR3 loop is CASSPREGTGAKNIQYF. CDR3 coding DNA: TGTGCCAGCAGCCCACGGGAGGGAACGGGAGCCAAAAACATTCAGTACTTC.

This chain links TRBV25-1 with TRBJ2-3, with 7 bases lining up with TRBD1. The CDR3 totals 14 residues. CDR1 is MGHDK and CDR2 is SYGVNS in the germline V gene. The V gene end was trimmed by 3 bases and the J gene end by 5 bases; junction bases not matched to a gene: 5. The CDR3 here is CASSDLDRVDTQYF. In nucleotides, the CDR3 is TGTGCCAGCAGTGATCTAGACAGGGTAGATACGCAGTATTTT.

The chain employs TRBV28 and TRBJ1-5, with TRBD1 matching 8 bases. The CDR3 totals 14 residues. Germline assignment: CDR1 MDHEN and CDR2 SYDVKM. CDR3 in DNA: TGTGTAACCCCCCCGAGACAGGGGCATCAGCCCCAGCATTTT. It yields the protein CVTPPRQGHQPQHF.

This chain links TRBV6-5 with TRBJ2-7; TRBD2 might be the D (5 bases). Germline CDR1 MNHEY, CDR2 SVGAGI. This CDR3 is 14 amino acids long. V lost 0 bases, J lost 2 bases, and 8 bases lay in between. CDR3 residues: CASSYSGAPYEQYF. DNA for the CDR3: TGTGCCAGCAGTTACTCGGGAGCTCCCTACGAGCAGTACTTC.